The 29 T cell receptor beta chains given below trace back to one sample, sequenced in a study of CD8 T cells in Susac syndrome. Random hexamers primed reverse transcription of about 0.5 to 1 ug RNA. TCRdb itself ran the immunoSEQ multiplex PCR reads through MiXCR, one entry per CDR3 protein. The sample contains about 300,000 distinct CDR3 sequences, approximately 90% of which appear only once. The sample consisted of CD4+ T cells from PBMCs. These receptors came from a human donor with multiple sclerosis.

The chain is built from TRBV12-3 or TRBV12-4 and TRBJ2-2; 7 nucleotides agree with TRBD1. This CDR3 region has 15 residues. V lost 5 bases to trimming and J lost 7 bases; unmatched junction nucleotides: 10. The CDR3 sequence is CASSPREGAVGELFF. CDR3 DNA: TGTGCCAGCAGTCCTAGAGAGGGGGCGGTCGGGGAGCTGTTTTTT.

The chain links TRBV12-3 or TRBV12-4 to TRBJ1-5; 7 positions agree with TRBD1. CDR3 length: 14 amino acids. The trim removed 6 bases at V and 7 bases at J, leaving 9 bases unmatched. The CDR3 sequence: CASRYRGLEQPQHF. In DNA, the CDR3 is TGTGCCAGCAGGTACAGGGGACTTGAGCAGCCCCAGCATTTT.

CDR3 loop: CASSLGVTSGTQYF. CDR3 nucleotides: TGCGCCAGCAGCTTGGGAGTGACTAGCGGAACGCAGTATTTT. The J gene is TRBJ2-3, the V gene TRBV5-1; 9 bases align to TRBD2. The CDR3 consists of 14 residues. Unmatched junction bases numbered 5, after V lost 0 bases and J lost 9 bases. CDR1 is SGHRS and CDR2 is YFSETQ in the germline V gene. Looking up the rest from reference TRBV5-1 and TRBJ2-3 gives the full variable domain: KAGVTQTPRYLIKTRGQQVTLSCSPISGHRSVSWYQQTPGQGLQFLFEYFSETQRNKGNFPGRFSGRQFSNSRSEMNVSTLELGDSALYLCASSLGVTSGTQYFGPGTRLTVL.

The chain recombines TRBV10-3 with TRBJ2-1; 8 bases fit TRBD2. The CDR3 length is 14 residues. The V gene end was trimmed by 5 bases and the J gene end by 7 bases; junction bases not matched to a gene: 7. Germline CDR1 reads ENHRY; CDR2 reads SYGVKD. The CDR3 reads CAISYPGLENEQFF. CDR3 DNA: TGTGCCATCAGTTACCCGGGACTAGAAAATGAGCAGTTCTTC.

This clonotype was counted a single time. V and J are TRBV19 and TRBJ1-1, with D unclear. V shed 1 base and J shed 3 bases, with 6 bases lying between them. This CDR3 has 13 amino acids. CDR1 LNHDA and CDR2 SQIVND come from the germline V gene (reference sequence). CDR3 protein: CASSIGQDTEAFF. The CDR3 DNA sequence: TGTGCCAGTAGTATAGGCCAGGACACTGAAGCTTTCTTT.

The chain couples TRBV12-3 or TRBV12-4 to TRBJ2-5; 8 bases are a match to TRBD2. The CDR3 is 18 amino acids. V dropped 1 base and J dropped 5; count of bases not matched to a gene: 15. The CDR3 DNA reads as TGTGCCAGCAGTTTAGGTGTCGGATTAGCGGGATTAGGGGAGACCCAGTACTTC. As protein: CASSLGVGLAGLGETQYF.

The chain uses TRBV18 and TRBJ2-2, with 8 bases identical to TRBD1. Germline lookup yields CDR1 KGHSH and CDR2 LQKENI. Germline trimming cut 1 base from V and 1 base from J; bases unmatched to any gene: 8. CDR3 length: 18 amino acids. The CDR3 DNA reads as TGTGCCAGCTCACCACGCTCATTGGACAGGGTGAACACCGGGGAGCTGTTTTTT. The encoded protein is CASSPRSLDRVNTGELFF.

CDR3 amino acids: CASSLSNYLAEQYF. The CDR3, as DNA: TGTGCCAGCAGCTTGTCTAATTATCTTGCCGAGCAGTACTTC. The chain couples TRBV5-6 to TRBJ2-7; no clear D gene. V was shortened by 1 base and J by 6 bases, with 14 bases between the two germline ends. Germline CDR1 and CDR2: SGHDT and YYEEEE. This CDR3 has 14 amino acids.

The rearrangement joins TRBV5-1 to TRBJ2-2; D not resolved. The CDR3 is 13 amino acids. Trimming left V 4 bases short and J 4 bases short, with 8 bases between. Germline V gene sequence: CDR1 SGHRS, CDR2 YFSETQ. The CDR3 bases are TGCGCCAGCAGCGACCGGGTCACCGGGGAGCTGTTTTTT. It specifies CASSDRVTGELFF.

This rearrangement joins TRBV10-3 to TRBJ2-7; D may be TRBD1 (6 bases). Germline CDR1 reads ENHRY; CDR2 reads SYGVKD. The CDR3 runs 15 residues. Trimming took 4 bases from V and 2 from J, leaving 15 bases between them. CDR3 nucleotide sequence: TGTGCCATCAGTGCTTCCGTGACAGGAACCTACGAGCAGTACTTC. Its translation is CAISASVTGTYEQYF.

The chain has TRBV6-2 or TRBV6-3 and TRBJ2-3; 7 positions match TRBD1. Per germline, CDR1 MNHEY and CDR2 SVGEGT. Trimming at V came to 4 bases and at J to 0 bases, leaving 13 bases not matched to a gene. The CDR3 loop spans 18 amino acids. CDR3 loop: CASSSRGQKVSSTDTQYF. CDR3 nucleotides: TGTGCCAGCAGTTCCCGGGGACAGAAGGTTTCTAGCACAGATACGCAGTATTTT.

V gene TRBV7-2 combines with J gene TRBJ2-7; 7 positions agree with TRBD1. Germline loops: CDR1 SGHTA, CDR2 FQGNSA. The J segment lost 1 base and the V segment lost 9 bases, leaving 6 bases of the junction unmatched. CDR3 length equals 13 residues. This CDR3 reads CASKTGESYEQYF. The CDR3 region has the DNA TGTGCCAGTAAAACAGGGGAGTCCTACGAGCAGTACTTC. Full variable domain (remainder filled in from reference TRBV7-2 and TRBJ2-7): GAGVSQSPSNKVTEKGKDVELRCDPISGHTALYWYRQSLGQGLEFLIYFQGNSAPDKSGLPSDRFSAERTGGSVSTLTIQRTQQEDSAVYLCASKTGESYEQYFGPGTRLTVT.

V is TRBV27 and J is TRBJ2-5; no clear D. Germline CDR1 is MNHEY and CDR2 is SMNVEV (reference sequence). The V gene lost 3 bases and the J gene lost 1 base, with 9 bases spanning the gap. The CDR3 runs to 14 residues. The CDR3 region is CASSFIATQETQYF. CDR3 nucleotide sequence: TGTGCCAGCAGTTTTATCGCGACCCAAGAGACCCAGTACTTC.

The J gene is TRBJ2-1, the V gene TRBV5-4; 10 positions agree with TRBD2. The CDR3 has 20 amino acids. The V segment lost 3 bases and the J segment 9 bases; nucleotides outside the gene matches: 24. The germline CDR1 and CDR2 sequences are SGHNT and YYREEE (reference sequence). The CDR3 here is CASSSGPPGRASGRLGEQFF. Here the CDR3 DNA reads TGTGCCAGCAGCTCCGGGCCTCCAGGACGGGCTAGCGGGAGACTGGGTGAGCAGTTCTTC. The full variable domain, its missing parts supplied by reference TRBV5-4 and TRBJ2-1, is ETGVTQSPTHLIKTRGQQVTLRCSSQSGHNTVSWYQQALGQGPQFIFQYYREEENGRGNFPPRFSGLQFPNYSSELNVNALELDDSALYLCASSSGPPGRASGRLGEQFFGPGTRLTVL.

This sequence joins TRBV2 and TRBJ2-5; D remains unclear. In germline, CDR1 is SNHLY, CDR2 FYNNEI. CDR3 length: 14 amino acids. V was shortened by 8 bases and J by 4 bases, with 17 bases between the two germline ends. In nucleotides, the CDR3 is TGTGCCAGCCCTGGAAGCAGAAGCGCAGAGACCCAGTACTTC. It specifies CASPGSRSAETQYF.

V and J are TRBV14 and TRBJ2-2, with TRBD2 as a possible D gene (5 bases). Germline-derived CDR1 and CDR2 are SGHDN and FVKESK. This CDR3 has 15 amino acids. Between the trimmed V and J ends, which lost 4 bases and 5 bases, there was a span of 14 bases. The CDR3 loop is CASSLGRPGTGELFF. DNA of the CDR3: TGTGCCAGCAGCCTCGGACGGCCGGGGACCGGGGAGCTGTTTTTT.

The chain has TRBV13 and TRBJ1-1, with 7 nucleotides matching TRBD1. The CDR3 loop spans 14 amino acids. The ends lost 6 bases at V and 5 bases at J; junction bases unmatched: 9. Per the germline V gene, CDR1 is PRHDT and CDR2 is FYEKMQ (reference sequence). The CDR3, as DNA: TGTGCCAGCAGTCGGGACAGAGTCTCGACTGAAGCTTTCTTT. This codes for CASSRDRVSTEAFF.

This CDR3 reads CASSYLGGQLNTEAFF. DNA for the CDR3: TGTGCCAGCAGTTACTTGGGCGGACAGCTGAACACTGAAGCTTTCTTT. The chain employs TRBV6-6 and TRBJ1-1, with D possibly matching TRBD1 (6 bases). Germline CDR1 MNHNY, CDR2 SVGAGI (reference sequence). V was cut by 1 base and J by 0 bases, with 12 bases left in between. CDR3 length equals 16 residues.

The chain uses TRBV5-1 and TRBJ2-5; TRBD2 might be the D (7 bases). The CDR3 sequence is 18 residues long. Germline lookup yields CDR1 SGHRS and CDR2 YFSETQ. The V gene lost 4 bases and the J gene lost 1 base, with 23 bases spanning the gap. This CDR3 is CASSPRGASGEGQETQYF. CDR3 nucleotide sequence: TGCGCCAGCAGCCCCCGAGGGGCGTCAGGGGAGGGCCAAGAGACCCAGTACTTC.

Here the CDR3 reads CASSQTGARHQSYEQYF. The CDR3 DNA reads as TGTGCCAGCAGCCAGACAGGCGCAAGACACCAATCCTACGAGCAGTACTTC. The V gene is TRBV2, the J gene TRBJ2-7; D may be TRBD1 (6 bases). The V and J ends lost 6 bases and 1 base respectively, with 22 bases between them. CDR3 length: 17 amino acids. Per the germline V gene, CDR1 is SNHLY and CDR2 is FYNNEI.

The chain combines TRBV5-6 with TRBJ2-7; 9 nucleotides agree with TRBD2. The ends lost 3 bases at V and 3 bases at J; junction bases unmatched: 7. There are 15 residues in the CDR3. Germline-derived CDR1 and CDR2 are SGHDT and YYEEEE. CDR3 loop: CASSSGLAEGYEQYF. The CDR3 DNA reads as TGTGCCAGCAGCTCGGGACTAGCAGAGGGCTACGAGCAGTACTTC.

This chain joins TRBV18 and TRBJ1-1; D might be TRBD1 (6 bases). CDR1 and CDR2 from the germline V gene are KGHSH and LQKENI. V gave up 2 bases and J gave up 5 bases, with 15 bases separating them. The CDR3 totals 15 residues. The CDR3 nucleotides read TGTGCCAGCTCACCAGAACAGGGATCTAGGACTGAAGCTTTCTTT. Its protein product is CASSPEQGSRTEAFF.

J is TRBJ1-4 and V is TRBV7-2; the D is unclear. The V gene's germline CDR1 is SGHTA and CDR2 FQGNSA. The CDR3 totals 12 residues. The V end was cut by 7 bases, the J end by 7 bases, with 10 bases between. CDR3 protein: CASTGFGEKLFF. The CDR3, as DNA: TGTGCCAGCACAGGTTTCGGTGAAAAACTGTTTTTT.

The rearrangement uses TRBV7-2 and TRBJ2-3; 16 bases are shared with TRBD2. J gave up 4 bases and V 5 bases, and 9 bases lay outside the gene matches. Germline V gene lookup returns CDR1 SGHTA and CDR2 FQGNSA. The CDR3 consists of 18 residues. The CDR3 loop reads CASSLTGTSGRAPDTQYF. The CDR3 DNA follows: TGTGCCAGCAGCCTAACGGGGACTAGCGGGAGGGCCCCAGATACGCAGTATTTT.

This chain links TRBV5-1 with TRBJ2-7; D not certain. Trimming left V 1 base short and J 5 bases short, with 13 bases between. The CDR3 has 14 amino acids. Germline CDR1 is SGHRS and CDR2 is YFSETQ. CDR3 DNA: TGCGCCAGCAGCTTGCAGGCTTCCGGCGACGAGCAGTACTTC. It yields the protein CASSLQASGDEQYF.

Here the CDR3 reads CASSLSGLEGVEQYF. CDR3 in DNA: TGTGCCAGCAGCTTATCGGGACTAGAGGGGGTTGAGCAGTACTTC. The V gene is TRBV7-9, the J gene TRBJ2-7, with 8 nucleotides matching TRBD2. Germline V lookup: CDR1 SEHNR, CDR2 FQNEAQ (reference sequence). This CDR3 spans 15 amino acids. With V trimmed by 2 bases and J by 7 bases, 10 bases remained unmatched.

The CDR3 DNA is TGTGCCAGTAGTATTTACAGGGAAGGCGGGGAGCTGTTTTTT. Translating it yields CASSIYREGGELFF. The chain couples TRBV19 to TRBJ2-2, with a weak D call TRBD1 (6 bases). This CDR3 spans 14 amino acids. Germline values: CDR1 LNHDA, CDR2 SQIVND (reference sequence). V lost 3 bases and J lost 7, with 12 bases in between.

The chain uses TRBV19 and TRBJ1-1; TRBD1 matches at 8 bases. CDR3 length: 14 amino acids. The germline gives CDR1 LNHDA, CDR2 SQIVND (reference sequence). Germline trimming cut 4 bases from V and 5 bases from J; bases unmatched to any gene: 6. CDR3 protein: CASSKTGGDTEAFF. In nucleotides, the CDR3 is TGTGCCAGTAGTAAAACAGGGGGTGATACTGAAGCTTTCTTT.

The V gene is TRBV4-3, the J gene TRBJ2-1, with 10 bases matching TRBD2. The CDR3 extends over 16 amino acids. With 4 bases clipped from V and 3 bases from J, the junction kept 6 bases outside the gene matches. Germline V gene sequence: CDR1 LGHNA, CDR2 YSLEER. The CDR3 region has the DNA TGCGCCAGCAGCCTCAGCGGGAGGGCCTTCTACAATGAGCAGTTCTTC. Its protein is CASSLSGRAFYNEQFF.